The rows below give T cell receptor beta chains drawn from one sample of a study of shared clonotypes between healthy human individuals. Sequencing used immunoSEQ multiplex PCR; TCRdb keeps in-frame clones, though not all of them. The sample lists fewer than 1 million clones; about 96% were seen once. The sequencing input was naive CD8+ T cells sorted from blood. The receptors shown here come from a man younger than 45 in good health. Both conserved end residues are part of each CDR3. D genes are given only for firm matches. Size is stated for part of the rows, as once, few or many counts, or as a class when the clone is expanded.

cdr3_nt: TGTGCTAGCAGCATTAGCGGGAGTATGTACAATGAGCAGTTCTTC
cdr3_aa: CASSISGSMYNEQFF
clone_size: -
j_call: TRBJ2-1
d_call: TRBD2
v_call: TRBV7-7

cdr3_nt: TGCAGCGTTGTACAGGGTTCTGGCTACACCTTC
cdr3_aa: CSVVQGSGYTF
clone_size: once
j_call: TRBJ1-2
d_call: -
v_call: TRBV29-1

cdr3_nt: TGTGCCATCAGTGAGTCGTGGCCAGGGGGCGGTACTGGGGCCAACGTCCTGACTTTC
cdr3_aa: CAISESWPGGGTGANVLTF
clone_size: -
j_call: TRBJ2-6
d_call: TRBD1
v_call: TRBV10-3

cdr3_nt: TGCGCCAGCCTTAGGGACACCGGGGAGCTGTTTTTT
cdr3_aa: CASLRDTGELFF
clone_size: -
j_call: TRBJ2-2
d_call: -
v_call: TRBV5-1

cdr3_nt: TGTGCCAGCAGTGAAGAAGCCGGGATCTCCTACGAGCAGTACTTC
cdr3_aa: CASSEEAGISYEQYF
clone_size: -
j_call: TRBJ2-7
d_call: -
v_call: TRBV6-4

cdr3_nt: TGTGCCAGCAGCTTTACGGGAGCTGAAGCTTTCTTT
cdr3_aa: CASSFTGAEAFF
clone_size: -
j_call: TRBJ1-1
d_call: -
v_call: TRBV7-6

cdr3_nt: TGTGCCAGCAGCTTGGTGGGGGAATGGGCCACAGATACGCAGTATTTT
cdr3_aa: CASSLVGEWATDTQYF
clone_size: -
j_call: TRBJ2-3
d_call: -
v_call: TRBV5-8

cdr3_nt: TGTGCCAGCAGTTACGACGTTACCGGTTTCTACGAGCAGTACTTC
cdr3_aa: CASSYDVTGFYEQYF
clone_size: few
j_call: TRBJ2-7
d_call: -
v_call: TRBV6-5

cdr3_nt: TGTGCCAGCAGTTCACTTTCCAGCTACGAGCAGTACTTC
cdr3_aa: CASSSLSSYEQYF
clone_size: -
j_call: TRBJ2-7
d_call: -
v_call: TRBV28

cdr3_nt: TGTGCCAGCAGCTTAACGTTCGGCAACACAGATACGCAGTATTTT
cdr3_aa: CASSLTFGNTDTQYF
clone_size: -
j_call: TRBJ2-3
d_call: -
v_call: TRBV7-3

cdr3_nt: TGTGCCAGCAGTGAAATCGGAGGGGACGAGCAGTACTTC
cdr3_aa: CASSEIGGDEQYF
clone_size: -
j_call: TRBJ2-7
d_call: -
v_call: TRBV25-1

cdr3_nt: TGTGCCCCGCCTTCGAATTGGGAAAAACTGTTTTTT
cdr3_aa: CAPPSNWEKLFF
clone_size: -
j_call: TRBJ1-4
d_call: -
v_call: TRBV30

cdr3_nt: TGTGCCAGCAAGACAGGGGGCGCCAACGGGGAGCTGTTTTTT
cdr3_aa: CASKTGGANGELFF
clone_size: -
j_call: TRBJ2-2
d_call: TRBD1
v_call: TRBV7-9

cdr3_nt: TGTGCCAGCAGTCCAGGTAGCGGGAGATCCTACGAGCAGTACTTC
cdr3_aa: CASSPGSGRSYEQYF
clone_size: -
j_call: TRBJ2-7
d_call: TRBD2
v_call: TRBV6-5

cdr3_nt: TGTGCCAGCTTAGGAGGGGGTCGGACTTATGGCTACACCTTC
cdr3_aa: CASLGGGRTYGYTF
clone_size: -
j_call: TRBJ1-2
d_call: -
v_call: TRBV7-9

cdr3_nt: TGTGCCAGCAGTTCAAGGTGGGCAGAAAGTTTCTACGAGCAGTACTTC
cdr3_aa: CASSSRWAESFYEQYF
clone_size: -
j_call: TRBJ2-7
d_call: -
v_call: TRBV27

cdr3_nt: TGTGCCAGCAGCTTGATGGAGGTGGAGCAGTACTTC
cdr3_aa: CASSLMEVEQYF
clone_size: -
j_call: TRBJ2-7
d_call: -
v_call: TRBV5-5

cdr3_nt: TGCGCCAGCAGTGAGGCTAGCGGGAACCACAATGAGCAGTTCTTC
cdr3_aa: CASSEASGNHNEQFF
clone_size: -
j_call: TRBJ2-1
d_call: TRBD2
v_call: TRBV10-1

cdr3_nt: TGTGCCAGCAGGGATTTAACAGGGGCCCGTTACAATGAGCAGTTCTTC
cdr3_aa: CASRDLTGARYNEQFF
clone_size: once
j_call: TRBJ2-1
d_call: TRBD1
v_call: TRBV11-2

cdr3_nt: TGCAGCGTTGATGACAGGCGCACTGAAGCTTTCTTT
cdr3_aa: CSVDDRRTEAFF
clone_size: -
j_call: TRBJ1-1
d_call: -
v_call: TRBV29-1

cdr3_nt: TGCAGCGTTGGAACCGGGACTAGCGGCAGATACAATGAGCAGTTCTTC
cdr3_aa: CSVGTGTSGRYNEQFF
clone_size: -
j_call: TRBJ2-1
d_call: TRBD2
v_call: TRBV29-1

cdr3_nt: TGTGCCAGCAGCTTTATCCGCACCGGGGAGCTGTTTTTT
cdr3_aa: CASSFIRTGELFF
clone_size: -
j_call: TRBJ2-2
d_call: -
v_call: TRBV5-5

cdr3_nt: TGTGCCAGCAGCTTAGTTCGTCCCTTTAATTGGAAACTCCAAGAGACCCAGTACTTC
cdr3_aa: CASSLVRPFNWKLQETQYF
clone_size: -
j_call: TRBJ2-5
d_call: -
v_call: TRBV7-6

cdr3_nt: TGTGCCACCCTAGGAGGCGTCTACGAGCAGTACTTC
cdr3_aa: CATLGGVYEQYF
clone_size: -
j_call: TRBJ2-7
d_call: -
v_call: TRBV6-5

cdr3_nt: TGTGCCAGCAGTAAAGACCCGACAGGGGGCACCGGGGAGCTGTTTTTT
cdr3_aa: CASSKDPTGGTGELFF
clone_size: -
j_call: TRBJ2-2
d_call: -
v_call: TRBV21-1

cdr3_nt: TGTGCCAGCAGTTTCGATAGTAGAGGCACCTACGAGCAGTACTTC
cdr3_aa: CASSFDSRGTYEQYF
clone_size: -
j_call: TRBJ2-7
d_call: -
v_call: TRBV27

cdr3_nt: TGTGCCAGCAGCAACGGAGTTTCTGAAGCTTTCTTT
cdr3_aa: CASSNGVSEAFF
clone_size: -
j_call: TRBJ1-1
d_call: -
v_call: TRBV6-5

cdr3_nt: TGTGCCAGCAGCTTGCGACTAGCGCAAAGCTCCTACGAGCAGTACTTC
cdr3_aa: CASSLRLAQSSYEQYF
clone_size: once
j_call: TRBJ2-7
d_call: TRBD2
v_call: TRBV7-8